A single sample gave rise to the 30 T cell receptor beta chains below, sequenced in a study of blood T cell repertoires in COVID-19. The data were produced by immunoSEQ multiplex PCR, yet TCRdb's version contains in-frame clones alone and is incomplete. The table shows about 500,000 clones, with about nine tenths occurring only once. Sequencing was performed on PBMCs or T cells enriched from blood (not recorded which). These receptors were obtained from a young woman who had recovered from COVID-19.

CDR3 nucleotide sequence: TGTGCCAGCAGCGCGAATACCCCCGGGACAGGGGGAGGCTACACCTTC. This gives the protein CASSANTPGTGGGYTF. The chain couples TRBV9 to TRBJ1-2; 11 nucleotides match TRBD1. This CDR3 spans 16 amino acids. Germline V gene sequence: CDR1 SGDLS, CDR2 YYNGEE. Unmatched junction bases numbered 12, after V lost 3 bases and J lost 8 bases.

This clone was seen a single time. The chain couples TRBV5-4 to TRBJ2-3; 9 bases match TRBD1. The germline CDR1 and CDR2 sequences are SGHNT and YYREEE (reference sequence). The CDR3 sequence is 15 residues long. The V and J ends lost 7 bases and 3 bases, in that order; junction bases with no gene match: 9. CDR3 sequence reads: CASRPGTGLTDTQYF. The DNA of the CDR3 is TGTGCCAGCCGCCCCGGGACAGGGTTGACAGATACGCAGTATTTT.

The chain employs TRBV18 and TRBJ1-1; possible D gene TRBD1, 6 bases. Trimming removed 6 bases at V and 0 bases at J, with 14 bases between. The CDR3 is made up of 15 amino acids. The germline V gene has CDR1 KGHSH and CDR2 LQKENI. The CDR3 bases are TGTGCCAGCTCCGGGGAAGGGACAATGAACACTGAAGCTTTCTTT. It yields the protein CASSGEGTMNTEAFF.

This clone was seen a few times. The chain couples TRBV28 to TRBJ1-5; unclear D gene. The V end was cut by 5 bases, the J end by 3 bases, with 17 bases between. Germline V gene sequence: CDR1 MDHEN, CDR2 SYDVKM. The CDR3 sequence is 16 residues long. CDR3 loop: CASSPGDRELNQPQHF. As DNA, the CDR3 is TGTGCCAGCAGTCCCGGTGACCGGGAACTCAATCAGCCCCAGCATTTT.

This sequence joins TRBV9 and TRBJ2-7; a possible D gene is TRBD1 (6 bases). Trimming shortened V by 0 bases and J by 2 bases, and 15 bases separated the two germline ends. The CDR3 is 16 residues long. The V gene's germline CDR1 is SGDLS and CDR2 YYNGEE. CDR3 sequence: CASSVAIQGPTYEQYF. The CDR3 DNA sequence: TGTGCCAGCAGCGTAGCTATACAGGGCCCGACCTACGAGCAGTACTTC.

The V gene is TRBV27, the J gene TRBJ2-1, with D unresolved. This CDR3 comprises 13 residues. Germline V gives CDR1 MNHEY, CDR2 SMNVEV (reference sequence). V lost 3 bases to trimming and J lost 4 bases, with 7 bases between them. Here the CDR3 reads CASSLNSYNEQFF. In DNA form, the CDR3 reads TGTGCCAGCAGTTTGAACTCTTACAATGAGCAGTTCTTC.

V usage is TRBV9 and J usage is TRBJ2-1; tentative D call: TRBD1 (6 bases). CDR3 size: 19 residues. V lost 2 bases and J lost 2, with 23 bases in between. From germline, CDR1 is SGDLS and CDR2 YYNGEE. The CDR3 bases are TGTGCCAGCAGCGTCGGTCGCCGGGGTGGGTCAGGGGCCTACAATGAGCAGTTCTTC. This translates into CASSVGRRGGSGAYNEQFF.

This sequence joins TRBV18 and TRBJ1-5; perhaps TRBD1 as D (6 bases). The CDR3 is 14 amino acids. Germline CDR1 KGHSH, CDR2 LQKENI. Trimming cost V 0 bases and J 5 bases, with 8 bases left between them. CDR3 nucleotides: TGTGCCAGCTCACCACCGGGGGCCTATCAGCCCCAGCATTTT. This translates into CASSPPGAYQPQHF.

Written as DNA, the CDR3 is TGTGCCAGCAGCTACGGACAGGGTTACACAGATACGCAGTATTTT. Residues: CASSYGQGYTDTQYF. The gene calls are TRBV6-5 and TRBJ2-3, with 8 nucleotides matching TRBD1. This CDR3 is 15 amino acids long. From germline, CDR1 is MNHEY and CDR2 SVGAGI. The ends lost 6 bases at V and 2 bases at J; junction bases unmatched: 7.

This chain uses TRBV6-6 with TRBJ2-7, with a weak D call TRBD1 (6 bases). Germline CDR1 MNHNY, CDR2 SVGAGI (reference sequence). V was cut by 6 bases and J by 2 bases, with 11 bases left in between. CDR3 length: 13 amino acids. The DNA for the CDR3 is TGTGCCAGCAGCTACCGGGACACCTACGAGCAGTACTTC. Protein product: CASSYRDTYEQYF.

The chain combines TRBV11-2 with TRBJ1-2, with D uncertain. The germline CDR1 and CDR2 sequences are SGHAT and FQNNGV. Trimming shortened V by 3 bases and J by 2 bases, and 7 bases separated the two germline ends. This CDR3 has 13 amino acids. CDR3 coding DNA: TGTGCCAGCAGCTTGAGCGGGAACTATGGCTACACCTTC. Its translation: CASSLSGNYGYTF.

In its sample, this clone was seen a few times. The rearrangement links TRBV28 to TRBJ1-1; 11 nucleotides match TRBD1. Germline V gene data show CDR1 as MDHEN and CDR2 as SYDVKM. The CDR3 length is 17 residues. The junction had 12 bases not matched to a gene; V was cut back by 8 bases and J by 1 base. CDR3 sequence reads: CASHESGTGGWNTEAFF. The CDR3 DNA follows: TGTGCCAGCCATGAAAGTGGGACAGGGGGTTGGAACACTGAAGCTTTCTTT. Together with reference TRBV28 and TRBJ1-1, the CDR3 gives the full variable domain: DVKVTQSSRYLVKRTGEKVFLECVQDMDHENMFWYRQDPGLGLRLIYFSYDVKMKEKGDIPEGYSVSREKKERFSLILESASTNQTSMYLCASHESGTGGWNTEAFFGQGTRLTVV.

This clone was counted once. V is TRBV5-1 and J is TRBJ2-1; TRBD2 matches at 7 bases. Germline loops: CDR1 SGHRS, CDR2 YFSETQ. J gave up 2 bases and V 5 bases, and 1 base lay outside the gene matches. This CDR3 has 13 amino acids. This CDR3 reads CASRGGTYNEQFF. The CDR3 nucleotides are TGCGCCAGCAGGGGAGGGACCTACAATGAGCAGTTCTTC. The variable domain in full, completed from reference TRBV5-1 and TRBJ2-1, reads KAGVTQTPRYLIKTRGQQVTLSCSPISGHRSVSWYQQTPGQGLQFLFEYFSETQRNKGNFPGRFSGRQFSNSRSEMNVSTLELGDSALYLCASRGGTYNEQFFGPGTRLTVL.

The V call is TRBV2, the J call TRBJ1-2; 9 bases agree with TRBD1. Losses at the gene ends were 5 bases for V and 2 bases for J; bases not matched to a gene: 3. This CDR3 is built from 14 residues. Germline assignment: CDR1 SNHLY and CDR2 FYNNEI. The CDR3 region is CASSRDRENYGYTF. CDR3 DNA sequence: TGTGCCAGCAGTAGGGACAGGGAGAACTATGGCTACACCTTC.

This chain uses TRBV28 with TRBJ1-2; no reliable D call. V lost 5 bases to trimming and J lost 7 bases, with 11 bases between them. Germline assignment: CDR1 MDHEN and CDR2 SYDVKM. The CDR3 is 12 residues long. This chain's CDR3 is CASSPLISGYTF. The CDR3 nucleotides are TGTGCCAGCAGTCCCTTAATTAGTGGCTACACCTTC.

This chain uses TRBV3-1 (or the pseudogene TRBV3-2) with TRBJ2-7; TRBD1 is a possible D gene (6 bases). This CDR3 is 14 amino acids long. The germline V and J ends were trimmed by 5 bases and 5 bases, with 16 bases remaining between them. Per the germline V gene, CDR1 is LGHDT and CDR2 is YNNKEL (reference sequence). CDR3 in DNA: TGTGCCAGCAGCTTTAACAGGGTGACCCACGAGCAGTACTTC. This translates into CASSFNRVTHEQYF.

This clone has a count of ten or more. In the same sample, other DNA sequences code for this CDR3. The rearrangement joins TRBV5-1 to TRBJ2-7; 10 bases match TRBD1. Trimming cost V 0 bases and J 3 bases; bases outside gene matches: 0. Germline V CDR1 and CDR2: SGHRS, YFSETQ. The CDR3 totals 14 residues. CDR3: CASSLGTGGYEQYF. The CDR3 DNA is TGCGCCAGCAGCTTGGGGACAGGGGGCTACGAGCAGTACTTC.

The chain has TRBV14 and TRBJ1-3; D gene uncertain. With 2 bases removed from V and 0 bases from J, the gap between germline ends came to 8 bases. CDR1 and CDR2 from the germline V gene are SGHDN and FVKESK. This CDR3 has 15 residues. CDR3 amino acids: CASSQRNTSGNTIYF. The CDR3 bases are TGTGCCAGCAGCCAAAGAAACACCTCTGGAAACACCATATATTTT.

This chain connects TRBV18 to TRBJ1-1; D ambiguous. The CDR3 loop spans 13 amino acids. Per germline, CDR1 KGHSH and CDR2 LQKENI. V was clipped by 4 bases and J by 5 bases, with 11 bases between them. In DNA, the CDR3 is TGTGCCAGCTCACGGGAGACGTGGACTGAAGCTTTCTTT. Translated: CASSRETWTEAFF.

V usage is TRBV19 and J usage is TRBJ1-2; 8 positions match TRBD1. V shed 3 bases and J 7 bases; nucleotides not matched to a gene: 16. The V gene's germline CDR1 is LNHDA and CDR2 SQIVND (reference sequence). This CDR3 comprises 17 residues. The CDR3 DNA follows: TGTGCCAGTAGTATCCTGAGACAACCCGGACAGGGCGGTGGCTACACCTTC. Encoded protein: CASSILRQPGQGGGYTF.

The CDR3 DNA follows: TGTGCCAGCAGTTACGAGGACAGATCCTATGGCTACACCTTC. Its translation is CASSYEDRSYGYTF. This chain connects TRBV6-6 to TRBJ1-2; TRBD1 might be the D (6 bases). Trimming pared 2 bases from V and 4 bases from J, leaving 11 bases between. Germline-derived CDR1 and CDR2 are MNHNY and SVGAGI (reference sequence). CDR3 length equals 14 residues.

The genes are TRBV30 and TRBJ2-1; D ambiguous. Germline values: CDR1 GTSNPN, CDR2 SVGIG (reference sequence). The ends were cut back, 0 bases at V and 0 bases at J, with 9 bases in the middle. The CDR3 consists of 15 residues. The DNA of the CDR3 is TGTGCCTGGAGTGTACGCGATAACTCCTACAATGAGCAGTTCTTC. Its translation is CAWSVRDNSYNEQFF.

V and J are TRBV18 and TRBJ2-2, with TRBD1 matching 7 bases. This CDR3 region has 13 residues. In germline, CDR1 is KGHSH, CDR2 LQKENI. V was pared by 3 bases and J by 5 bases, with 0 bases of the junction left unmatched. The CDR3 sequence: CASSPTGTGELFF. The CDR3 coding sequence is TGTGCCAGCTCACCGACAGGGACCGGGGAGCTGTTTTTT.

The chain is built from TRBV11-2 and TRBJ2-2; perhaps TRBD2 as D (7 bases). Germline V gene sequence: CDR1 SGHAT, CDR2 FQNNGV. The CDR3 runs to 16 residues. V was trimmed by 5 bases and J by 3 bases, leaving 16 bases between them. This CDR3 is CASSVLGGVDTGELFF. CDR3 DNA: TGTGCCAGCAGCGTTCTAGGGGGGGTGGACACCGGGGAGCTGTTTTTT.

The chain uses TRBV6-5 and TRBJ1-2; TRBD1 aligns across 7 bases. With 0 bases clipped from V and 8 bases from J, the junction kept 6 bases outside the gene matches. The germline V gene has CDR1 MNHEY and CDR2 SVGAGI. The CDR3 has 14 residues. CDR3 sequence: CASSYSGGARGYTF. Written as DNA, the CDR3 is TGTGCCAGCAGTTACTCAGGGGGCGCCCGGGGCTACACCTTC.

The chain carries TRBV21-1 and TRBJ1-4; TRBD1 is the table's D call, not checked against the DNA. TRBV21-1 is a pseudogene. This CDR3 contains 17 residues. CDR3 coding DNA: TGTGCCAGCAGCAAAGCTTTAGACAGGCCATTGCGGGAAAAACTGTTTTTT. Its translation is CASSKALDRPLREKLFF.

V gene TRBV5-1 combines with J gene TRBJ2-3, with D maybe TRBD2 (6 bases). The CDR3 spans 14 residues. V lost 3 bases and J lost 2, with 10 bases in between. The V gene's germline CDR1 is SGHRS and CDR2 YFSETQ. The CDR3 region is CASSSGLFTDTQYF. Written as DNA, the CDR3 is TGCGCCAGCAGCTCCGGACTATTCACAGATACGCAGTATTTT.

The chain recombines TRBV18 with TRBJ1-2; a weak D match, TRBD1 (5 bases). The CDR3 extends over 16 amino acids. Trimming shortened V by 0 bases and J by 8 bases, and 19 bases separated the two germline ends. Germline V CDR1 and CDR2: KGHSH, LQKENI. The CDR3 DNA reads TGTGCCAGCTCACCACCGGAAAGAAGGGGCCCGGAAGGCTACACCTTC. This sequence encodes CASSPPERRGPEGYTF.

The chain is built from TRBV2 and TRBJ1-5; a weak D match, TRBD1 (5 bases). V shed 4 bases and J shed 5 bases, with 12 bases lying between them. CDR1 and CDR2 from the germline V gene are SNHLY and FYNNEI. CDR3 length: 14 amino acids. The CDR3 bases are TGTGCCAGCAGTGGACAGACCAGGTATCAGCCCCAGCATTTT. Encoded protein: CASSGQTRYQPQHF. Filled out from reference TRBV2 and TRBJ1-5, the complete variable domain reads EPEVTQTPSHQVTQMGQEVILRCVPISNHLYFYWYRQILGQKVEFLVSFYNNEISEKSEIFDDQFSVERPDGSNFTLKIRSTKLEDSAMYFCASSGQTRYQPQHFGDGTRLSIL.

The gene calls are TRBV7-2 and TRBJ1-3; D may be TRBD1 (6 bases). The CDR3 is 15 residues long. Germline CDR1 SGHTA, CDR2 FQGNSA. V lost 3 bases and J 2 bases, leaving 11 bases between the germline ends. The CDR3 DNA sequence: TGTGCCAGCAGCTTTCCCAGGGGTACTGGAAACACCATATATTTT. This translates into CASSFPRGTGNTIYF. Filled out from reference TRBV7-2 and TRBJ1-3, the complete variable domain reads GAGVSQSPSNKVTEKGKDVELRCDPISGHTALYWYRQSLGQGLEFLIYFQGNSAPDKSGLPSDRFSAERTGGSVSTLTIQRTQQEDSAVYLCASSFPRGTGNTIYFGEGSWLTVV.